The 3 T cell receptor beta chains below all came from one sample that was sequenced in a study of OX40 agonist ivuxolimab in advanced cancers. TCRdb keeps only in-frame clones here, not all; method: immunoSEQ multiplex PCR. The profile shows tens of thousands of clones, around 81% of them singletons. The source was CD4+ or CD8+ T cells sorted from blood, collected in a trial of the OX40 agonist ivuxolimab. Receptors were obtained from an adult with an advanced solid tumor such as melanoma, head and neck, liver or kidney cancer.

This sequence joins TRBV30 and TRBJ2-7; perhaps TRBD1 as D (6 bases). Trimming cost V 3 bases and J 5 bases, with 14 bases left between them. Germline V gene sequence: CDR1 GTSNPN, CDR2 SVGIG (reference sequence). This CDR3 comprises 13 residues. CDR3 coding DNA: TGTGCCTGGAGGATCAGGGGCGGTCACGAGCAGTACTTC. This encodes CAWRIRGGHEQYF.

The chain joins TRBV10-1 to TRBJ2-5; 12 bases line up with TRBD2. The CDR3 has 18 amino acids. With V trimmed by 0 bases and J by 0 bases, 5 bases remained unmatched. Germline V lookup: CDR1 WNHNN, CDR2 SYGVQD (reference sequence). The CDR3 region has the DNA TGCGCCAGCAGTGAGTCACGGACTAGCGGGAAGTACCAAGAGACCCAGTACTTC. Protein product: CASSESRTSGKYQETQYF.

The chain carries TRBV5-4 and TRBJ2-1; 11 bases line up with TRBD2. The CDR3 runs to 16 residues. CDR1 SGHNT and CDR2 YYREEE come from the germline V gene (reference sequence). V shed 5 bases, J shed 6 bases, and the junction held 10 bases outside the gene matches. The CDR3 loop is CASSPRTSGRTNEQFF. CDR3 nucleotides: TGTGCCAGCAGTCCACGTACTAGCGGGAGAACCAATGAGCAGTTCTTC.